This T cell receptor (beta chain) emerged from a study of shared clonotypes between healthy human individuals. Study processing details: Filtering differed, since immunoSEQ gave only junction sequences and no quality scores. Measured with immunoSEQ multiplex PCR; TCRdb has only the in-frame clones, and not every one. That table supplies the V and J calls and clone size; D and trimming were determined from the DNA. Among more than 2 million clones listed, roughly 95% were seen once. Naive-designated CD8 cells lacked CD45RO, were positively enriched for CCR7, and omitted terminally differentiated effector memory CD45RA+ cells. CDR3 size: 15 residues. V gave up 1 base and J gave up 6 bases; unmatched junction bases: 7. In germline, CDR1 is SSHAT, CDR2 FNYEAQ (reference sequence).

The J gene is TRBJ2-7, the V gene TRBV7-7; 9 nucleotides align to TRBD2. Sequenced material: naive CD8+ T cells from PBMCs. This receptor was identified in a man younger than 35 in good health. Some clones in this sample may be carry-over from other donors' samples. The CDR3 DNA follows: TGTGCCAGCAGCTTAGAGGGTAGCGGGAGTACCGAGCAGTACTTC. It translates to CASSLEGSGSTEQYF. Full variable domain (outside the CDR3, taken from reference TRBV7-7 and TRBJ2-7): GAGVSQSPRYKVTKRGQDVTLRCDPISSHATLYWYQQALGQGPEFLTYFNYEAQPDKSGLPSDRFSAERPEGSISTLTIQRTEQRDSAMYRCASSLEGSGSTEQYFGPGTRLTVT.